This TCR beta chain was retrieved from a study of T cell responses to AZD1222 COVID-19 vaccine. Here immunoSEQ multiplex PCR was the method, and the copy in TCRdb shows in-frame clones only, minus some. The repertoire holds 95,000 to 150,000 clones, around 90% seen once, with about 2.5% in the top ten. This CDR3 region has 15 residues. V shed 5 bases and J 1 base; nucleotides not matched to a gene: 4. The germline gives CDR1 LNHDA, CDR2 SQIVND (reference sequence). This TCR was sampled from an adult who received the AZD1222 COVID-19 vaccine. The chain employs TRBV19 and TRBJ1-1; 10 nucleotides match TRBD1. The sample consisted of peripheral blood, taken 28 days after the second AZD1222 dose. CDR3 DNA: TGTGCCAGTAGTGCGGACAGGGGGGCGAACACTGAAGCTTTCTTT. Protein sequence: CASSADRGANTEAFF.